A selection of T cell receptor beta chains follows, all from one sample in a study of a mutant IDH1 vaccine in newly diagnosed glioma. Profiled with immunoSEQ multiplex PCR; TCRdb holds only in-frame clones, not every one. The sample has about 88,000 clones, over 75% seen once. Sequencing was performed on PBMCs, taken from a glioma patient treated with radiotherapy, temozolomide or both. The receptors originated from a man aged 35 to 55 with glioma. Some clones in this sample may be carry-over from other donors' samples. CDR3s include the opening cysteine and the closing phenylalanine or tryptophan. The D gene is left open where the match is weak. Size tells how often a clone was seen (once, few, many) or the class of an expanded clone, and some rows leave it out.

V	size	J	D	CDR3	DNA
TRBV7-9	-	TRBJ1-3	-	CASSFEVSGNTIYF	TGTGCCAGCAGCTTTGAAGTCTCTGGAAACACCATATATTTT
TRBV20-1	-	TRBJ2-5	TRBD1	CSARDRQTQNF	TGCAGTGCGAGGGACAGACAAACCCAGAACTTC
TRBV10-1	-	TRBJ1-1	-	CASSVSGNTEAFF	TGCGCCAGCAGTGTGTCAGGGAACACTGAAGCTTTCTTT
TRBV5-4	once	TRBJ2-7	-	CASSQQGKLSYEQYF	TGTGCCAGCAGCCAGCAGGGAAAACTCTCCTACGAGCAGTACTTC
TRBV20-1	-	TRBJ2-5	TRBD1	CSARDRETQYF	TGCAGTGCTCGGGACAGAGAGACCCAGTACTTC
TRBV9	-	TRBJ2-7	TRBD2	CASSVAGGGGYEQYF	TGTGCCAGCAGCGTAGCGGGTGGGGGGGGCTACGAGCAGTACTTC
TRBV19	-	TRBJ2-1	TRBD2	CASMTGRAGEGREQFF	TGTGCCAGTATGACCGGTCGGGCGGGGGAGGGTCGGGAGCAGTTCTTC
TRBV2	-	TRBJ1-2	TRBD1	CASSDRDRPYGYTF	TGTGCCAGCAGTGACCGGGACAGGCCTTATGGCTACACCTTC
TRBV6-4	-	TRBJ2-3	TRBD2	CASSRTSGAGDTQYF	TGTGCCAGCAGCCGGACTAGCGGGGCTGGAGATACGCAGTATTTT
TRBV15	-	TRBJ2-7	TRBD1	CATSTGQGIIYEQYF	TGTGCCACCAGCACGGGACAGGGGATTATCTACGAGCAGTACTTC
TRBV5-4	-	TRBJ2-5	TRBD2	CASSIIAGGQETQYF	TGTGCCAGCAGCATTATAGCGGGGGGGCAAGAGACCCAGTACTTC
TRBV6-5	few	TRBJ2-1	TRBD2	CASSFSALGGGFEQFF	TGTGCCAGCAGTTTTAGCGCCTTAGGCGGGGGGTTTGAGCAGTTCTTC
TRBV5-1	-	TRBJ2-3	-	CASLAEGGRTDTQYF	TGCGCCAGCCTAGCAGAGGGGGGCCGCACAGATACGCAGTATTTT
TRBV2	-	TRBJ2-5	-	CASSEGSAGTQYF	TGTGCCAGCAGTGAAGGGTCGGCGGGGACCCAGTACTTC
TRBV27	-	TRBJ1-5	-	CASSFLNQPQHF	TGTGCCAGCAGTTTTTTAAATCAGCCCCAGCATTTT
TRBV29-1	-	TRBJ2-2	-	CSVVRGDNTGELFF	TGCAGCGTTGTCAGGGGTGATAACACCGGGGAGCTGTTTTTT
TRBV2	-	TRBJ2-3	TRBD2	CASGGRGLAGDTQYF	TGTGCCAGCGGGGGGCGGGGACTAGCGGGAGATACGCAGTATTTT
TRBV29-1	few	TRBJ2-5	TRBD2	CSTDRGGGAWETQYF	TGCAGCACCGACCGGGGCGGGGGGGCATGGGAGACCCAGTACTTC
TRBV4-1	-	TRBJ1-1	TRBD1	CASSFGQGLNTEAFF	TGCGCCAGCAGCTTCGGACAGGGTTTGAACACTGAAGCTTTCTTT
TRBV30	-	TRBJ2-7	-	CAWSTTNYEQYF	TGTGCCTGGAGTACAACCAACTACGAGCAGTACTTC
TRBV20-1	-	TRBJ1-2	-	CSARQGHGYTF	TGCAGTGCTAGGCAGGGTCATGGCTACACCTTC
TRBV5-1	-	TRBJ1-5	TRBD1	CASSHGTGSNQPQHF	TGCGCCAGCAGCCATGGGACAGGCAGCAATCAGCCCCAGCATTTT
TRBV7-7	few	TRBJ2-1	TRBD1	CASSSTGSSYNEQFF	TGTGCCAGCAGCTCGACAGGGAGCTCCTACAATGAGCAGTTCTTC
TRBV6-6	-	TRBJ2-7	TRBD1	CASSYSELGQGYEQYF	TGTGCCAGCAGTTATTCCGAATTGGGACAGGGTTACGAGCAGTACTTC
TRBV4-2	-	TRBJ2-7	TRBD2	CASSQEWSPSGGPYEQYF	TGTGCCAGCAGCCAAGAATGGTCCCCCAGCGGGGGGCCCTACGAGCAGTACTTC
TRBV9	-	TRBJ1-1	TRBD1	CASSATGTGGLNTEAFF	TGTGCCAGCAGCGCGACCGGGACAGGAGGCTTAAACACTGAAGCTTTCTTT
TRBV29-1	-	TRBJ1-5	-	CSVSGGDVQPQHF	TGCAGCGTTAGCGGGGGGGACGTTCAGCCCCAGCATTTT
TRBV5-1	once	TRBJ1-2	TRBD1	CASSDGGGQDGYTF	TGCGCCAGCAGCGATGGGGGGGGACAGGATGGCTACACCTTC
TRBV27	-	TRBJ2-7	TRBD2	CASSLWEGYEQYF	TGTGCCAGCAGTTTATGGGAGGGTTACGAGCAGTACTTC
TRBV5-1	once	TRBJ1-1	-	CASTEHRDTEAFF	TGCGCCAGCACCGAACACAGGGACACTGAAGCTTTCTTT
TRBV2	-	TRBJ1-2	TRBD1	CASGTETGYTF	TGTGCCAGCGGGACAGAAACCGGCTACACCTTC
TRBV29-1	-	TRBJ1-2	-	CSGVGASNYGYTF	TGCAGCGGGGTTGGGGCTTCTAACTATGGCTACACCTTC
TRBV7-2	few	TRBJ2-2	-	CASSKQTGRGGELFF	TGTGCCAGCAGCAAACAGACAGGTCGGGGCGGGGAGCTGTTTTTT
TRBV19	-	TRBJ1-5	TRBD1	CASSAYRGSNQPQHF	TGTGCCAGTAGTGCCTACAGGGGAAGCAATCAGCCCCAGCATTTT
TRBV29-1	-	TRBJ2-1	TRBD1	CSVSRQGQHNEQFF	TGCAGCGTCTCTAGACAGGGGCAACACAATGAGCAGTTCTTC
TRBV4-2	-	TRBJ1-4	-	CASSQEEAALNEKLFF	TGTGCCAGCAGCCAAGAGGAGGCAGCCCTTAATGAAAAACTGTTTTTT
TRBV4-1	-	TRBJ2-7	-	CASSPLGGGKRYEQYF	TGCGCCAGCAGCCCCCTAGGGGGAGGGAAGCGGTACGAGCAGTACTTC
TRBV19	-	TRBJ1-1	-	CASTLTKTNTEAFF	TGTGCCAGCACTCTAACCAAAACGAACACTGAAGCTTTCTTT
TRBV18	-	TRBJ2-5	-	CASSLPGTYQETQYF	TGTGCCAGCTCTCTTCCCGGGACTTACCAAGAGACCCAGTACTTC
TRBV11-2	-	TRBJ1-2	-	CASSLVSGWNYGYTF	TGTGCCAGCAGCTTAGTCAGCGGTTGGAACTATGGCTACACCTTC
TRBV2	-	TRBJ2-1	-	CASRPRAGAHEQFF	TGTGCCAGCAGGCCCCGTGCGGGGGCCCACGAGCAGTTCTTC
TRBV6-5	-	TRBJ2-5	TRBD2	CASRPLVAGEETQYF	TGTGCCAGCAGACCCCTTGTAGCGGGGGAAGAGACCCAGTACTTC
TRBV7-9	-	TRBJ1-3	TRBD1	CASSFPRDRRSPGNTIYF	TGTGCCAGCAGCTTCCCAAGGGACAGGAGATCGCCTGGAAACACCATATATTTT
TRBV7-9	once	TRBJ2-2	TRBD1	CASSSTSGTGYTGELFF	TGTGCCAGCAGCTCCACCTCCGGGACAGGGTACACCGGGGAGCTGTTTTTT
TRBV30	-	TRBJ1-4	-	CAWSVSNEKLFF	TGTGCCTGGAGTGTCAGCAATGAAAAACTGTTTTTT
TRBV9	-	TRBJ1-3	-	CASSPGNTIYF	TGTGCCAGCAGCCCAGGAAACACCATATATTTT